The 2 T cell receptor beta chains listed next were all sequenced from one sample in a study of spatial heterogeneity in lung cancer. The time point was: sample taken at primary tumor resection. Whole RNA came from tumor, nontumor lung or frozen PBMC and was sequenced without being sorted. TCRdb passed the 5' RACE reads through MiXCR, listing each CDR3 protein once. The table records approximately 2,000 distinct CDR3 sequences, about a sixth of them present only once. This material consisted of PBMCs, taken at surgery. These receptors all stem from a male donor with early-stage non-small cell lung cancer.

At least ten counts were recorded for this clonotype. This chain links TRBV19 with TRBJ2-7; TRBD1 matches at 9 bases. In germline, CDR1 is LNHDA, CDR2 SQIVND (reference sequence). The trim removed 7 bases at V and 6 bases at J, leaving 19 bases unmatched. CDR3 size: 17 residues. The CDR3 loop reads CASKSSHSGGQGAEQYF. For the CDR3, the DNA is TGTGCCAGTAAGTCTTCCCATTCTGGGGGACAGGGCGCCGAGCAGTACTTC. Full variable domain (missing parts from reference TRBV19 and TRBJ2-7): DGGITQSPKYLFRKEGQNVTLSCEQNLNHDAMYWYRQDPGQGLRLIYYSQIVNDFQKGDIAEGYSVSREKKESFPLTVTSAQKNPTAFYLCASKSSHSGGQGAEQYFGPGTRLTVT.

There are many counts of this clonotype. This chain's CDR3 is CASSFYSGHTDTQYF. CDR3 DNA sequence: TGTGCCAGCAGTTTTTATAGCGGGCATACAGATACGCAGTATTTT. V is TRBV12-3 or TRBV12-4 and J is TRBJ2-3, with TRBD2 matching 7 bases. The CDR3 covers 15 residues. Trimming at V came to 3 bases and at J to 3 bases, leaving 6 bases not matched to a gene.